This TCR beta chain was captured in a study of cytomegalovirus exposure and HLA in healthy donors. Background on the study: Falling in the Caucasian-associated ancestry cluster were roughly 86% of 350 to 400 genotyped donors.

The PCR ran on 60 Vbeta and 13 Jbeta primers. Authors' analysis steps: A later analysis tallied some 80 million unique TCR beta chains, approximately 10 million of them shared. Profiling relied on immunoSEQ multiplex PCR, and the TCRdb table lists in-frame clones only, not all of them. Clone size and the V and J calls come from that table; the DNA yielded D and trimming. Altogether approximately 150,000 clones are present, roughly 79% being singletons, with the ten largest covering roughly 4.4%. With respect to this clone: Its antigen is unknown.

Study-level points and caveats: Cytomegalovirus association was listed for approximately 150 TCR beta chains.

This TCR derives from a woman aged 18 to 35 in good health and CMV-seropositive. The specimen sequenced was PBMCs.

CDR3 protein: CASSHGLPYEQYF. The CDR3 coding sequence is TGTGCCAGCAGCCACGGACTTCCCTACGAGCAGTACTTC. This chain links TRBV5-8 with TRBJ2-7; D perhaps matches TRBD2 (5 bases). Looked up from germline, CDR1 is SGHTS and CDR2 is YDEGEE. There are 13 residues in the CDR3. With 4 bases removed from V and 2 bases from J, the gap between germline ends came to 10 bases.